A selection of T cell receptor beta chains follows, all from one sample in a study of T-cell reconstitution after alpha-beta-depleted transplantation in children. One entry per CDR3 protein results from TCRdb running MiXCR on the PCR reads. The sample has around 500,000 distinct CDR3 sequences, 23% seen once; the top ten hold over 12%. Sequenced here: PBMCs, mostly from graft donor cells, sampled 360 days after TCRalphabeta/CD19-depleted stem cell transplant. The receptor source for this set is a boy under two years old who had a stem cell transplant for acute myeloid leukemia, so the T cells may come from the graft donor. Both conserved end residues are part of each CDR3. The order of the fields is J gene, D gene, V gene, clone size, CDR3 protein, CDR3 DNA. A D gene is named only where the DNA matches it firmly. Clone size is stated in some rows and not others, as once, few, many or a class when expanded.

TRBJ1-4	-	TRBV20-1	many	CSARDLVRGDEKLFF	TGCAGTGCTAGAGATCTAGTCAGGGGAGATGAAAAACTGTTTTTT
TRBJ1-1	-	TRBV5-6	-	CASSSGRWAFF	TGTGCCAGCAGCTCTGGCCGGTGGGCTTTCTTT
TRBJ1-6	-	TRBV4-3	many	CASSPGRLNSPLHF	TGCGCCAGCAGCCCGGGACGGCTCAATTCACCCCTCCACTTT
TRBJ2-5	-	TRBV12-3/TRBV12-4	-	CASSFWGGPRETQYF	TGTGCCAGCAGTTTTTGGGGGGGCCCAAGAGAGACCCAGTACTTC
TRBJ1-1	TRBD1	TRBV28	many	CASSLAQGATEAFF	TGTGCCAGCAGTTTAGCCCAGGGGGCGACTGAAGCTTTCTTT
TRBJ1-1	-	TRBV20-1	-	CSARGRVSTEAFF	TGCAGTGCTAGAGGCAGGGTGAGCACTGAAGCTTTCTTT
TRBJ2-1	-	TRBV14	many	CASSQASSNEQFF	TGTGCCAGCAGCCAAGCTAGTTCCAATGAGCAGTTCTTC
TRBJ2-3	-	TRBV20-1	many	CSAPKAGFTDTQYF	TGCAGTGCCCCTAAGGCAGGGTTCACAGATACGCAGTATTTT
TRBJ1-2	-	TRBV7-9	many	CASSLVQNYGYTF	TGTGCCAGCAGCTTAGTACAGAACTATGGCTACACCTTC
TRBJ2-1	-	TRBV7-2	few	CASSLGAPSSYNEQFF	TGTGCCAGCAGCCTCGGCGCCCCGAGCTCCTACAATGAGCAGTTCTTC
TRBJ2-5	-	TRBV5-6	few	CASSWTVQETQYF	TGTGCCAGCAGTTGGACGGTGCAAGAGACCCAGTACTTC
TRBJ2-2	TRBD1	TRBV6-5	once	CASSSPGQGTGELFF	TGTGCCAGCAGTTCCCCGGGACAGGGCACCGGGGAGCTGTTTTTT
TRBJ1-1	-	TRBV7-9	few	CASSSIQGPMNTEAFF	TGTGCCAGCAGCTCGATACAGGGTCCAATGAACACTGAAGCTTTCTTT
TRBJ2-1	-	TRBV13	once	CASSSLGGPGVNEQFF	TGTGCCAGCAGCTCCCTAGGCGGGCCAGGGGTCAATGAGCAGTTCTTC
TRBJ1-1	TRBD1	TRBV27	many	CASSLGGQVVAFF	TGTGCCAGCAGTTTAGGGGGACAGGTGGTCGCTTTCTTT
TRBJ2-5	-	TRBV7-9	many	CASSLRGGEQETQYF	TGTGCCAGCAGCTTGAGAGGCGGCGAGCAAGAGACCCAGTACTTC
TRBJ1-3	-	TRBV6-9	few	CASSYSDSSGNTIYF	TGTGCCAGCAGTTATTCGGACAGCTCTGGAAACACCATATATTTT
TRBJ2-1	TRBD1	TRBV2	-	CASRDDDRDAYNEQFF	TGTGCCAGCAGGGACGACGACAGGGATGCCTACAATGAGCAGTTCTTC
TRBJ2-1	TRBD2	TRBV27	few	CASSLSRGARHEQFF	TGTGCCAGCAGTTTATCGCGGGGGGCCCGGCATGAGCAGTTCTTC
TRBJ2-7	-	TRBV25-1	-	CASSDSPSSEQYF	TGTGCCAGCAGTGATTCTCCCTCGTCCGAGCAGTACTTC
TRBJ2-2	-	TRBV5-1	many	CASRLQSPANTGELFF	TGCGCCAGCAGACTTCAGAGCCCTGCGAACACCGGGGAGCTGTTTTTT
TRBJ1-2	-	TRBV20-1	many	CSATTGRNGYTF	TGCAGTGCTACTACAGGTCGCAATGGCTACACCTTC
TRBJ2-5	-	TRBV5-1	few	CASSWTSAQETQYF	TGCGCCAGCAGCTGGACCAGCGCACAAGAGACCCAGTACTTC
TRBJ1-4	-	TRBV20-1	-	CSAREALRHNEKLFF	TGCAGTGCTAGAGAGGCTTTGCGCCATAATGAAAAACTGTTTTTT
TRBJ2-3	-	TRBV7-2	-	CASTLSRSELQYF	TGTGCCAGCACCCTCTCGAGGAGTGAGTTGCAGTATTTT
TRBJ1-2	-	TRBV20-1	-	CSARDLTNYGYTF	TGCAGTGCTAGAGACCTCACAAACTATGGCTACACCTTC
TRBJ2-4	-	TRBV20-1	many	CSATTSLWAKNIQYF	TGCAGTGCTACCACGTCGCTGTGGGCCAAAAACATTCAGTACTTC